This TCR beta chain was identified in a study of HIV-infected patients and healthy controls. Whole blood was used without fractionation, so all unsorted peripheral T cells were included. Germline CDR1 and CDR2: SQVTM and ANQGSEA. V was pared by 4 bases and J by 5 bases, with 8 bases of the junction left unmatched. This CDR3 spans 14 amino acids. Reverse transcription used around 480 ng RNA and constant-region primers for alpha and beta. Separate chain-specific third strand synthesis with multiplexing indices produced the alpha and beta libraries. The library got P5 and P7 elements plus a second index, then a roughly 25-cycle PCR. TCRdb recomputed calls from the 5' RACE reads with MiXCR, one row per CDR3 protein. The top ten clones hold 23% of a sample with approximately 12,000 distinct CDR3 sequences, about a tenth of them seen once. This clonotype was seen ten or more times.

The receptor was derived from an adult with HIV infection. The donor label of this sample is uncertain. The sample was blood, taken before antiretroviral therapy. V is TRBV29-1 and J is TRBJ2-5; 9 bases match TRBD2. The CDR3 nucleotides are TGCAGCGTTGGTCCGGCTAGCGGGGCGGAGACCCAGTACTTC. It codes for CSVGPASGAETQYF.